These 11 T cell receptor beta chains share one sample of origin, sequenced in a study of T cell repertoires in cytomegalovirus infection. These receptors' targets are unknown. MiXCR, applied by TCRdb to the reads, yields one record per CDR3 protein. The sample yields about 110,000 distinct CDR3 sequences, over 9% seen once. Sequenced: PBMCs, sequenced either directly or after in vitro stimulation (not recorded which). The receptors originated from a human donor in good health (CMV status not recorded). Some clones in this sample may be carry-over from other donors' samples.

The chain is built from TRBV6-1 and TRBJ2-7; D may be TRBD1 (6 bases). CDR1 MNHNS and CDR2 SASEGT come from the germline V gene. CDR3 length: 15 residues. V was trimmed by 5 bases and J by 6 bases, leaving 20 bases between them. CDR3 sequence: CASSSAPGTLGEQYV. The CDR3 nucleotides read TGTGCCAGCAGTTCCGCCCCCGGGACACTCGGCGAGCAGTACGTC.

This clonotype was seen at least ten times. DNA of the CDR3: TGTGCCAGCAGACTGACAGGGGTTGGCTATGGCTACACCTTC. Translating it yields CASRLTGVGYGYTF. The chain is built from TRBV7-2 and TRBJ1-2; 8 nucleotides agree with TRBD1. V trimming: 6 bases; J trimming: 4 bases; junction bases outside the gene matches: 7. The CDR3 has 14 residues. CDR1 is SGHTA and CDR2 is FQGNSA in the germline V gene.

This chain joins TRBV6-5 and TRBJ1-6; no clear D. V shed 1 base and J shed 10 bases, with 20 bases lying between them. CDR3 length: 17 residues. The germline V gene has CDR1 MNHEY and CDR2 SVGAGI. DNA of the CDR3: TGTGCCAGCAGTTACTGGCAGAGCGACACCAGGTCCTCACCCCTCCACTTT. Protein sequence: CASSYWQSDTRSSPLHF.

In its sample, this clonotype was seen many times. The chain uses TRBV7-6 and TRBJ1-1, with no clear D. CDR3 length equals 13 residues. Germline loops: CDR1 SGHVS, CDR2 FNYEAQ. Deletions cut 2 bases from V and 1 base from J, with 5 bases between. Written as DNA, the CDR3 is TGTGCCAGCAGCTTACACCCGAACACTGAAGCTTTCTTT. This encodes CASSLHPNTEAFF.

Ten or more counts support this clonotype. The junction differs from germline at one of its ends, possibly a read error. The V gene is TRBV7-2, the J gene TRBJ2-3; 9 bases match TRBD2. The CDR3 length is 15 residues. Germline V gene data show CDR1 as SGHTA and CDR2 as FQGNSA. The CDR3 DNA sequence: TGTGCCAGCAGCCTCTCGCTAGCGGGATCAGAGACGCAGTATTTT. Protein: CASSLSLAGSETQYF.

This clonotype turned up a few times. This chain connects TRBV7-9 to TRBJ2-1; 10 nucleotides align to TRBD2. Germline assignment: CDR1 SEHNR and CDR2 FQNEAQ (reference sequence). Germline trimming cut 0 bases from V and 9 bases from J; bases unmatched to any gene: 5. The CDR3 sequence is 15 residues long. DNA of the CDR3: TGTGCCAGCAGCTTAGCAAGCGGGAGGGCCCTTGAGCAGTTCTTC. Its translation: CASSLASGRALEQFF.

The table lists this clonotype with many counts. This chain connects TRBV7-2 to TRBJ2-3; a weak D match, TRBD2 (6 bases). CDR1 and CDR2 from the germline V gene are SGHTA and FQGNSA. Trimming pared 5 bases from V and 3 bases from J, leaving 15 bases between. This CDR3 contains 15 residues. CDR3 nucleotides: TGTGCCAGCAGCCTCCGGGGAGCGGGTACAGATACGCAGTATTTT. Its translation is CASSLRGAGTDTQYF.

Ten or more counts support this clonotype. This rearrangement joins TRBV7-3 to TRBJ2-3; D remains unclear. Germline CDR1 SGHTA, CDR2 FQGTGA. The CDR3 extends over 14 amino acids. V shed 0 bases and J shed 0 bases, with 4 bases lying between them. For the CDR3, the DNA is TGTGCCAGCAGCTTAACGTTAAGCACAGATACGCAGTATTTT. It codes for CASSLTLSTDTQYF.

Only a few counts were recorded for this clonotype. The chain combines TRBV5-4 with TRBJ1-4; 7 nucleotides agree with TRBD1. With 2 bases clipped from V and 4 bases from J, the junction kept 11 bases outside the gene matches. Germline CDR1 SGHNT, CDR2 YYREEE (reference sequence). The CDR3 sequence is 17 residues long. As DNA, the CDR3 is TGTGCCAGCAGCTTTTCGACCCGCGGGACAGTTAATGAAAAACTGTTTTTT. This codes for CASSFSTRGTVNEKLFF.

With regard to this clonotype: A read error is possible here, since a much larger clone lies one base away. This chain uses TRBV7-2 with TRBJ2-5, with D unclear. The CDR3 loop spans 13 amino acids. Per the germline V gene, CDR1 is SGHTA and CDR2 is FQGNSA. Trimming took off 8 bases at V and 7 bases at J, with 17 bases between the two ends. CDR3 region: CASSFEWVGTQYF. The CDR3 DNA reads as TGTGCCAGCTCCTTCGAATGGGTGGGGACCCAGTACTTC.

This clonotype was recorded many times. The V and J genes are TRBV7-3 and TRBJ2-1; 14 bases align to TRBD2. There are 20 residues in the CDR3. The ends lost 0 bases at V and 2 bases at J; junction bases unmatched: 9. The germline gives CDR1 SGHTA, CDR2 FQGTGA. The CDR3 nucleotides are TGTGCCAGCAGCTTAACCGGGACTAGCGGGAGAGCCAGACCCTACAATGAGCAGTTCTTC. This gives the protein CASSLTGTSGRARPYNEQFF.